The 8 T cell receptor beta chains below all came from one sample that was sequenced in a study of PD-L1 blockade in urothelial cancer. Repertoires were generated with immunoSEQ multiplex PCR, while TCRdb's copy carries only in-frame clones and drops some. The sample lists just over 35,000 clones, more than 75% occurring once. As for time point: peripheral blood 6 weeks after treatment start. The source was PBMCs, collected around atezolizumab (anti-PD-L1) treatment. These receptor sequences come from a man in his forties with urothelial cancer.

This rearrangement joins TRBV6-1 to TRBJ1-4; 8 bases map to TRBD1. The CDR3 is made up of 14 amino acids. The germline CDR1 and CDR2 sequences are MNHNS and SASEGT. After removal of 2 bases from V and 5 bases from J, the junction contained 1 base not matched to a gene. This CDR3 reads CASSERTGNEKLFF. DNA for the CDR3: TGTGCCAGCAGTGAACGGACAGGGAATGAAAAACTGTTTTTT.

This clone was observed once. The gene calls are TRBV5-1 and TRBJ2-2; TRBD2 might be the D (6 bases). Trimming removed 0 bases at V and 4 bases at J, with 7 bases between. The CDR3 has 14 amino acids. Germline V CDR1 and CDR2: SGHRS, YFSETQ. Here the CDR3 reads CASSLAGSTGELFF. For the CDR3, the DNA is TGCGCCAGCAGCTTGGCCGGGAGCACCGGGGAGCTGTTTTTT.

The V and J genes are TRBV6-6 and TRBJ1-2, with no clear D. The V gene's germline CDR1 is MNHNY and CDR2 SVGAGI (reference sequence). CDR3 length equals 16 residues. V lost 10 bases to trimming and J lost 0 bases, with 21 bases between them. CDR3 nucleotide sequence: TGTGCCACGGATTCCGTGGCGGCCAGAGCTAACTATGGCTACACCTTC. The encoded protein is CATDSVAARANYGYTF.

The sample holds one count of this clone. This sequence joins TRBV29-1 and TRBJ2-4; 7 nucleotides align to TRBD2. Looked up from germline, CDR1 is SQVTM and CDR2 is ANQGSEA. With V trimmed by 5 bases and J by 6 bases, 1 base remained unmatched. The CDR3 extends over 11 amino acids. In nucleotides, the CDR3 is TGCAGCGTTTCGGGAGGAAACATTCAGTACTTC. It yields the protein CSVSGGNIQYF. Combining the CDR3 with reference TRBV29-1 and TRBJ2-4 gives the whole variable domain SAVISQKPSRDICQRGTSLTIQCQVDSQVTMMFWYRQQPGQSLTLIATANQGSEATYESGFVIDKFPISRPNLTFSTLTVSNMSPEDSSIYLCSVSGGNIQYFGAGTRLSVL.

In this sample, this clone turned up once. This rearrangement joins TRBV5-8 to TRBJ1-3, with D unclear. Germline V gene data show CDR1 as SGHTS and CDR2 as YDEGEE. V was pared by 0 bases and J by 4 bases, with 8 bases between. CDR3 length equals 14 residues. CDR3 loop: CASSLGEPGNTIYF. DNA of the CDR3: TGTGCCAGCAGCTTGGGAGAGCCGGGAAACACCATATATTTT.

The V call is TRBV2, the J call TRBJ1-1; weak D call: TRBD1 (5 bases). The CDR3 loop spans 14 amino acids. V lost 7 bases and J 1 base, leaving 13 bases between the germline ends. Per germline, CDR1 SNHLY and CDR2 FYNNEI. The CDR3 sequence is CASTQGQWNTEAFF. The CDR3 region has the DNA TGTGCCAGCACCCAGGGTCAATGGAACACTGAAGCTTTCTTT.

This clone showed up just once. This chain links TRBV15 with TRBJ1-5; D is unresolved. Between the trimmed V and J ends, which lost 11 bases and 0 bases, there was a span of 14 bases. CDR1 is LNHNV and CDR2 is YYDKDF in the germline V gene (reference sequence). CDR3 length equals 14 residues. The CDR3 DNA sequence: TGTGCCTCTCAAGAGAATTATAGCAATCAGCCCCAGCATTTT. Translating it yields CASQENYSNQPQHF.

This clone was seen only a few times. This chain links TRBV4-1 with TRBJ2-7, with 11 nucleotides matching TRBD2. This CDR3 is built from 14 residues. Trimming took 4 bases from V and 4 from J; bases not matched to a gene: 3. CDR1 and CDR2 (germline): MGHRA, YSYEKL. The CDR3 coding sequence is TGCGCCAGCAGCCGAACTAGCGGGAGTTACGAGCAGTACTTC. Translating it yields CASSRTSGSYEQYF.